This TCR beta chain stems from a study of Ad26.COV2.S vaccination and SARS-CoV-2 variants. Study in general: Ad26.COV2.S given intramuscularly, once or twice 56 days apart.

CDR1 is MDHEN, CDR2 SYDVKM, per germline. V was shortened by 3 bases and J by 8 bases, with 19 bases between the two germline ends. CDR3 length: 15 residues. The table came from immunoSEQ multiplex PCR; TCRdb's copy has only in-frame clones and leaves some out. The table lists roughly 300,000 clones, around 89% of them singletons, with approximately 5% in the top ten. Treatment here: roughly 19 received Ad26.COV2.S at low or high dose, single or two shots; roughly 5 received placebo; per-sample allocation not given. Samples came from day 63 after the first vaccine or placebo injection. The shot given was an Ad26 vector that makes Wuhan-strain SARS-CoV-2 spike. Broader study findings: Reported findings describe substantial breadth in spike-specific CD8+ and CD4+ T cell responses following vaccination. Total T cell responses may have been underestimated by the TCR breadth and depth analyses.

For this clone: Its antigen is not identified.

The genes are TRBV28 and TRBJ2-5, with D perhaps TRBD1 or TRBD2 (7 bases each). The material was peripheral blood, obtained in a trial of Ad26.COV2.S vaccine versus placebo. The sequence derives from a person between 18 and 65 years old who received the Ad26.COV2.S COVID-19 vaccine or a placebo. The CDR3 DNA sequence: TGTGCCAGCAGTTTGCGGGGGATAGGGGGCGGAACCCAGTACTTC. Its translation: CASSLRGIGGGTQYF.